What follows is one TCR beta chain and its context. The antigen it recognizes is unknown. Base qualities are missing; no much larger clone stands one base away. Healthy HIV-negative adults with no recently reported acute infections or vaccinations were included as donors. Every donor was a Caucasian adult living in Nashville, Tennessee, USA. CD4+ T cells were enriched by magnetic negative selection, after which naive cells were positively selected on CD45RA and the negative fraction was taken as the memory subset. After blood collection by leukapheresis, PBMCs were isolated using Ficoll-Histopaque density gradient centrifugation and then cryopreserved in the vapor phase of liquid nitrogen. Analytical flow cytometry was used to check the purity and quantity of each magnetically sorted T cell population. Genomic DNA was isolated from every sorted fraction and measured by UV absorbance on a Nanodrop 2000c.

This entry is derived from a study of shared clonotypes between healthy human individuals (dated by TCRdb to the early 2020s). Background on the whole study: Three men and a couple of women, aged 18 to 49 years, made up the cohort. The study deeply sequenced blood TCR repertoires of about 5 healthy adults to estimate repertoire size and the extent of clonotype sharing between individuals. For each donor, three plates each were used for CD4 naive and CD4 memory, two plates were used for CD8 naive, and one plate was used for CD8 memory. Leukapheresis yielded between about 0.85 and 10 billion PBMCs per donor. Libraries were prepared and TCR repertoires were sequenced by different laboratories using diverse techniques, in order to increase sequencing depth and limit assay-specific biases. Beyond this particular receptor, the publication reports: Compared with non-shared clonotypes, the clonotypes found in all four sorted-subset donors had higher generation probabilities. Approximately 4.8% of naive CD4, around 3.6% of naive CD8, 2% to 2.5% of memory CD4, and 0.35% to 0.5% of memory CD8 clonotypes were shared across several donors. The genetic and exposure-history diversity represented was limited by the small number of donors. Based on pairwise subsampling, the degree of clonotype sharing among donors was expected to be affected by sequencing depth. Estimated clonotype richness was generally larger for naive than for memory subsets. Only blood was sampled, and tissue TCR repertoires likely differ from those in blood. Incomplete sequencing was indicated by rarefaction of sorted-subset datasets, despite the large sequencing depth.

TCR CDR3 regions were amplified from genomic DNA by multiplex PCR using the deep immunoSEQ assay. Genomic DNA extracted from each cell subset was distributed evenly over all wells of several immunoSEQ 96-well plates, and each plate served as one replicate. For sorted subsets, each replicate PCR was loaded with about 200 ng genomic DNA, equivalent to 30,000 or so T cell genomes. Purified libraries were measured with a Qubit 3.0 fluorometer, size-checked on a Bioanalyzer 2100, and measured again with the KAPA Library Quantification kit. A separate single-read 150-cycle Illumina NextSeq 550 flow cell was used to sequence each immunoSEQ 96-well plate. In the original analysis: Because only junctional sequences without quality scores were contained in the immunoSEQ output, filtering matching that applied to full-length reads could not be performed. To assign V/J genes and CDR3, sequences were annotated using PyIR, a Python wrapper for IgBLAST v1.9, with IMGT germline references. Reads were filtered out if the reads had weak V/J assignments (E-value above 1e-6), no CDR3, stop codons, out-of-frame junctions, or ambiguous translated residues. A V3J clonotype was defined by an identical inferred V gene, J gene, and CDR3 amino acid sequence. Percentage overlap between repertoires was calculated by dividing the number of shared unique clonotypes by the size of the smaller repertoire. Richness of each repertoire was evaluated using RTK rarefaction, the Chao1 estimator, and Recon v2.1 estimates of unobserved clonotypes. For all TCRbeta clonotypes obtained by the gDNA method from a few donors, generation probabilities were computed with OLGA. This immuneACCESS table, as held by TCRdb, lists in-frame sequences with V and J called but not all clones. Of the missing ones, under half trace to an unresolved V gene in checked studies; the others have no known cause. For V, J and clone size, that table is used; D and trimming come from the DNA. The sample has about 2.4 million clones on record, approximately 90% of them singletons. The biggest ten clones account for about 0.13% of the sample.

For CDR1 and CDR2, the germline V gene lists SGHTS and YDEGEE. V is shortened by 2 bases, J by 6 bases, and the region joining them spans 12 bases. Its CDR3 holds 14 amino acids, cysteine through phenylalanine. The entry retains the CDR3 DNA only, 42 bases that are in frame from base 1. The origin of this receptor is a man between 18 and 35 years old in good health. Sequenced sample: naive CD4+ T cells sorted from blood. The cell subset or site label, read with the paper, signifies: CD45RA+ positively selected. The rearranged chain carries TRBV5-8 and TRBJ1-5, with the D gene call left open. The sequence in DNA is TGTGCCAGCAGCTTTGGGAGCTCGGTTCAGCCCCAGCATTTT. This encodes CASSFGSSVQPQHF. Joined to the reference TRBV5-8 and TRBJ1-5 proteins, this CDR3 gives the full variable domain: EAGVTQSPTHLIKTRGQQATLRCSPISGHTSVYWYQQALGLGLQFLLWYDEGEERNRGNFPPRFSGRQFPNYSSELNVNALELEDSALYLCASSFGSSVQPQHFGDGTRLSIL.